Listed below are T cell receptor beta chains from one sample, sequenced in a study of technical replicates of blood from several donors. Profiling relied on immunoSEQ multiplex PCR, and the TCRdb table lists in-frame clones only, not all of them. The data contain 80,000 to 95,000 clones, about 96% of them singletons. The specimen was T cells isolated from PBMCs. These receptors were taken from a human donor in good health. The CDR3 runs from the conserved cysteine through the conserved F or W. Fields, in order: V gene, CDR3 length, D gene, CDR3 protein. A D gene is named only where the DNA matches it firmly.

V gene: TRBV9
CDR3 length: 15
D gene: TRBD2
CDR3 protein: CASSAGLAGWDEQFF

V gene: TRBV15
CDR3 length: 14
D gene: NA
CDR3 protein: CATSREQGNYGYTF

V gene: TRBV6-5
CDR3 length: 16
D gene: TRBD1
CDR3 protein: CASSYSTGEYGYEQYF

V gene: TRBV6-6
CDR3 length: 15
D gene: TRBD1
CDR3 protein: CASSYGGQGRSGYTF

V gene: TRBV12-5
CDR3 length: 14
D gene: NA
CDR3 protein: CASGLGANTGELFF

V gene: TRBV4-1
CDR3 length: 15
D gene: TRBD2
CDR3 protein: CASSQVSGSLNEQFF

V gene: TRBV5-8
CDR3 length: 14
D gene: NA
CDR3 protein: CASSSLRGGNTIYF

V gene: TRBV11-2
CDR3 length: 13
D gene: NA
CDR3 protein: CASSPGGGDTQYF

V gene: TRBV9
CDR3 length: 16
D gene: TRBD2
CDR3 protein: CASSVERASGINEQFF

V gene: TRBV9
CDR3 length: 14
D gene: NA
CDR3 protein: CASSVEFRGNEQYF

V gene: TRBV30
CDR3 length: 15
D gene: NA
CDR3 protein: CAWSRGGPNTDTQYF

V gene: TRBV30
CDR3 length: 14
D gene: TRBD2
CDR3 protein: CAWNSGKRDAEQYF

V gene: TRBV11-2
CDR3 length: 13
D gene: TRBD1
CDR3 protein: CASSRDREETQYF

V gene: TRBV5-6
CDR3 length: 15
D gene: TRBD1
CDR3 protein: CASSAGTAYPYEQYF

V gene: TRBV4-1
CDR3 length: 16
D gene: NA
CDR3 protein: CASSPPGRVSGNTIYF

V gene: TRBV5-6
CDR3 length: 13
D gene: TRBD2
CDR3 protein: CASSLGEGWTQYF

V gene: TRBV11-3
CDR3 length: 15
D gene: NA
CDR3 protein: CASSLGLLVEETQYF

V gene: TRBV5-6
CDR3 length: 13
D gene: TRBD2
CDR3 protein: CASSPGLGYEQYF

V gene: TRBV6-1
CDR3 length: 15
D gene: NA
CDR3 protein: CASSEGGTVPYEQYF

V gene: TRBV28
CDR3 length: 15
D gene: TRBD1
CDR3 protein: CASTPGQGALYEQYF

V gene: TRBV10-3
CDR3 length: 10
D gene: NA
CDR3 protein: CAIGSSGYTF

V gene: TRBV9
CDR3 length: 15
D gene: TRBD2
CDR3 protein: CASSGRLAGHNEQFF

V gene: TRBV27
CDR3 length: 13
D gene: NA
CDR3 protein: CASSPAGPNEQFF

V gene: TRBV2
CDR3 length: 17
D gene: TRBD2
CDR3 protein: CASMWTVGLADSYEQYF

V gene: TRBV5-1
CDR3 length: 15
D gene: NA
CDR3 protein: CASSLLGQMNTEAFF

V gene: TRBV25-1
CDR3 length: 17
D gene: TRBD2
CDR3 protein: CASSEWRLAGVHNEQFF

V gene: TRBV6-6
CDR3 length: 12
D gene: TRBD2
CDR3 protein: CATAGSTDTQYF

V gene: TRBV9
CDR3 length: 13
D gene: TRBD2
CDR3 protein: CASSLAGAGEQYF

V gene: TRBV2
CDR3 length: 15
D gene: TRBD1
CDR3 protein: CAMDREDGGDTEAFF

V gene: TRBV19
CDR3 length: 13
D gene: NA
CDR3 protein: CASSELLNTEAFF

V gene: TRBV9
CDR3 length: 20
D gene: NA
CDR3 protein: CASSPTTGRRFAGSGNTIYF

V gene: TRBV27
CDR3 length: 12
D gene: NA
CDR3 protein: CASSPGVYEQYF

V gene: TRBV29-1
CDR3 length: 12
D gene: NA
CDR3 protein: CSVVGSIETQYF

V gene: TRBV4-2
CDR3 length: 14
D gene: NA
CDR3 protein: CASSQGSGYGEQYF

V gene: TRBV27
CDR3 length: 16
D gene: TRBD2
CDR3 protein: CASSLSSREIIDTQYF

V gene: TRBV6-1
CDR3 length: 15
D gene: NA
CDR3 protein: CASSVLVGNPYEQYF

V gene: TRBV19
CDR3 length: 14
D gene: TRBD2
CDR3 protein: CASSLRLALNEQFF

V gene: TRBV27
CDR3 length: 13
D gene: NA
CDR3 protein: CASTRTVDNEQFF

V gene: TRBV27
CDR3 length: 12
D gene: NA
CDR3 protein: CASSFFTGELFF

V gene: TRBV4-3
CDR3 length: 13
D gene: NA
CDR3 protein: CASSQDWEETQYF

V gene: TRBV4-3
CDR3 length: 16
D gene: TRBD2
CDR3 protein: CASSQGTSIYTDTQYF

V gene: TRBV28
CDR3 length: 13
D gene: NA
CDR3 protein: CASSLEGDTEAFF